Shown below are 2 T cell receptor beta chains from a single sample sequenced in a study of blood T cell repertoires in COVID-19 (dated by TCRdb to about 2020). The library was built by means of the immunoSEQ multiplex PCR assay. Imported from immuneACCESS, the table was reduced by TCRdb to in-frame sequences with V and J called. These copies leave out some clones; in studies compared against another copy, an unresolved V gene accounts for under half, and the cause of the remainder is not known. In this sample the table shows around 200,000 clones, around four fifths of which occur a single time. The ten biggest clones cover about a sixth of the sample. Sequencing was performed on peripheral blood. These receptors were taken from a woman aged 80 or older with active or convalescent COVID-19.

V gene TRBV11-3 combines with J gene TRBJ2-1, with TRBD2 as a possible D gene (7 bases). The germline V and J ends were trimmed by 1 base and 0 bases, with 19 bases remaining between them. This CDR3 has 19 amino acids. Germline CDR1 SGHNT, CDR2 YENEEA. CDR3 protein: CASSLGQGRGISSYNEQFF. The CDR3 region has the DNA TGTGCCAGCAGCTTAGGGCAGGGGCGGGGGATTTCCTCCTACAATGAGCAGTTCTTC.

This chain uses TRBV13 with TRBJ2-1, with 8 bases matching TRBD1. The germline V gene has CDR1 PRHDT and CDR2 FYEKMQ (reference sequence). The V and J ends lost 4 bases and 9 bases, in that order; junction bases with no gene match: 11. The CDR3 consists of 15 residues. The CDR3 bases are TGTGCCAGCAGCTCCCAGCGGACAGGGCGCGGTGAGCAGTTCTTC. Translation gives CASSSQRTGRGEQFF.